This TCR beta chain was sequenced for a study of T-cell reconstitution after alpha-beta-depleted transplantation in children. This clonotype was observed a handful of times. Its target is unknown. Unique molecular identifiers featured in how the TCRbeta library was prepared. Via MiXCR, TCRdb re-called the PCR reads, giving one row per CDR3 protein. The table lists more than 90,000 distinct CDR3 sequences, 10% of them singletons, with about 34% in the top ten. CDR3 length equals 16 residues. The V end was cut by 6 bases, the J end by 2 bases, with 17 bases between. Study-wide results and caveats: After transplant, high TCRbeta diversity at day 60 in some patients arose from surviving recipient T cells and thymic progenitors.

The V gene is TRBV12-3 or TRBV12-4, the J gene TRBJ2-1; unclear D gene. The source of this sequence is a boy younger than 10 with acute lymphoblastic leukemia, due to receive a stem cell transplant. The source material was PBMCs, sampled before TCRalphabeta/CD19-depleted stem cell transplant. DNA for the CDR3: TGTGCCAGCAGCCCACTCCCTAACCTAACCTACAATGAGCAGTTCTTC. As protein: CASSPLPNLTYNEQFF.